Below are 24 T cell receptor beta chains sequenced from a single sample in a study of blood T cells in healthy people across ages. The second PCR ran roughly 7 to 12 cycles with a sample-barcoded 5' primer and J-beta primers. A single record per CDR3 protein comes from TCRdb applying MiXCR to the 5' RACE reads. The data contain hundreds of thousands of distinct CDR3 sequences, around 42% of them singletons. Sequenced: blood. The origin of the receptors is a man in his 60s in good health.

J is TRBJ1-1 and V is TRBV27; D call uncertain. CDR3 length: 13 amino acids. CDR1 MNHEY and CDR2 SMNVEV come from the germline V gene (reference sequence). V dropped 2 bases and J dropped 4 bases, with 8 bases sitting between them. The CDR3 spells CASSLLDSTEAFF. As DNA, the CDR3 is TGTGCCAGCAGTTTACTCGATAGCACTGAAGCTTTCTTT.

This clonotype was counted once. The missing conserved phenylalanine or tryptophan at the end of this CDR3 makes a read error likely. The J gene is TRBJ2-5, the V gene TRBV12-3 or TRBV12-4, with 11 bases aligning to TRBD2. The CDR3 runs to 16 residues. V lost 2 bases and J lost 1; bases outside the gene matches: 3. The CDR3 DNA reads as TGTGCCAGCAGTTTAATGACTAGCGGGGCCCAAGAGACCCAGTACTTG. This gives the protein CASSLMTSGAQETQYL.

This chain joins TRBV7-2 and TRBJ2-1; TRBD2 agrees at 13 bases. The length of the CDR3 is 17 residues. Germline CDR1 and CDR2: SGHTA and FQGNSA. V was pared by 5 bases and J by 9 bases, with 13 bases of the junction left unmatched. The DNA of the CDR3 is TGTGCCAGCAGCCCAACACCACTAGCGGGGGGGCGGGTTGAGCAGTTCTTC. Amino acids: CASSPTPLAGGRVEQFF.

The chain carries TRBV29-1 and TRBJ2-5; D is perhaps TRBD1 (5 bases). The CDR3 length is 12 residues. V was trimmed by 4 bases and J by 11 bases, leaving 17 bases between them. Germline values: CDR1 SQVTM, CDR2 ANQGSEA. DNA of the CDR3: TGCAGCGTTGTTCCAGGGTTGGATGAGCAGTACTTC. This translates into CSVVPGLDEQYF.

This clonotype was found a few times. CDR3 sequence (DNA): TGTGCCAGCAAGAGGGAGAACCTCAACGGGGAAAAACTGTTTTTT. This codes for CASKRENLNGEKLFF. This rearrangement joins TRBV7-8 to TRBJ1-4; unclear D gene. CDR1 is SGHVS and CDR2 is FQNEAQ in the germline V gene. The CDR3 runs to 15 residues. The germline V and J ends were trimmed by 7 bases and 8 bases, with 20 bases remaining between them.

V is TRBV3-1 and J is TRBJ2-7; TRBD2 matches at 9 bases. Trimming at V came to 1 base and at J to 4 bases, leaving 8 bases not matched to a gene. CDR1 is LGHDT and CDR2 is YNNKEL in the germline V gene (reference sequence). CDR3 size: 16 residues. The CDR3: CASSQARLAGRYEQYF. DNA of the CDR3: TGTGCCAGCAGCCAAGCCCGGCTAGCGGGACGATACGAGCAGTACTTC.

CDR3 in amino acids: CSARERYGGNQPQHF. Here the CDR3 DNA reads TGCAGTGCTAGAGAACGGTACGGAGGCAATCAGCCCCAGCATTTT. The genes are TRBV20-1 and TRBJ1-5; D is ambiguous. CDR1 is DFQATT and CDR2 is SNEGSKA in the germline V gene (reference sequence). V gave up 0 bases and J gave up 2 bases, with 11 bases separating them. CDR3 length: 15 amino acids.

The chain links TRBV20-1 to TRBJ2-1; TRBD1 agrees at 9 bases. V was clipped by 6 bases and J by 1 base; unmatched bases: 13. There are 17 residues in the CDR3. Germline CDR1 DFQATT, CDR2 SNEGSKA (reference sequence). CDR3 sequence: CSAKIPGQGESYNEQFF. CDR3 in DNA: TGCAGTGCGAAAATCCCGGGACAGGGTGAATCCTACAATGAGCAGTTCTTC.

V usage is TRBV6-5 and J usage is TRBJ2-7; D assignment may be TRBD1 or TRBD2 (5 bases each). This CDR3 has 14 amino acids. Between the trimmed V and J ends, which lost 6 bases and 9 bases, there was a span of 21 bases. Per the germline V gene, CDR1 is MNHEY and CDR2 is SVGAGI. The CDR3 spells CASRYKPGPGRQYF. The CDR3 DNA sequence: TGTGCCAGCAGATACAAACCGGGCCCAGGGAGGCAGTACTTC.

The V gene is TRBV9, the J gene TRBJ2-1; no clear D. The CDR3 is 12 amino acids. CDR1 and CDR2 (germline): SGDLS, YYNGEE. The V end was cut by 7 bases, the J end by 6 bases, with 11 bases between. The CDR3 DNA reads TGTGCCAGCCGACGTGACGGCAATGAGCAGTTCTTC. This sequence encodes CASRRDGNEQFF.

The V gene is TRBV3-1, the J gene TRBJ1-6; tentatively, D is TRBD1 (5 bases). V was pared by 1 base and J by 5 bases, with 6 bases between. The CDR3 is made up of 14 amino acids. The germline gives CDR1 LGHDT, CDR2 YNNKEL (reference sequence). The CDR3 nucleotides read TGTGCCAGCAGCCAAGTACAGGATAATTCACCCCTCCACTTT. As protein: CASSQVQDNSPLHF.

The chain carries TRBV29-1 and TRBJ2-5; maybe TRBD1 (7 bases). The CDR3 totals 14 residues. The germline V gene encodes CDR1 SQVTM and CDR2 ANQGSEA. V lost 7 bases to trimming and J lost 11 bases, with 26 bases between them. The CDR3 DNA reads TGCAGCGAGATGGCCGGAGGGGGCTGGAATGAGCAGTACTTC. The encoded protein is CSEMAGGGWNEQYF.

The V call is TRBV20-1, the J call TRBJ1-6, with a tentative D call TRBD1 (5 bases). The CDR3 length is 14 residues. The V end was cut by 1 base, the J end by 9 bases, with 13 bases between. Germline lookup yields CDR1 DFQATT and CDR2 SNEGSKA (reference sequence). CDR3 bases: TGCAGTGCTAGAGGCGCGGGGGGAAGTTCACCCCTCCACTTT. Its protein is CSARGAGGSSPLHF.

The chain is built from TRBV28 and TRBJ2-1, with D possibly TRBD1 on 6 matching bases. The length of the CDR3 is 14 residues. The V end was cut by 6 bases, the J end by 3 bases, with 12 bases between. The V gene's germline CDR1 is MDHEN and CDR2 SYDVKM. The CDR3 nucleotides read TGTGCCAGCAGGCCCGGGACAAACTACAATGAGCAGTTCTTC. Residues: CASRPGTNYNEQFF.

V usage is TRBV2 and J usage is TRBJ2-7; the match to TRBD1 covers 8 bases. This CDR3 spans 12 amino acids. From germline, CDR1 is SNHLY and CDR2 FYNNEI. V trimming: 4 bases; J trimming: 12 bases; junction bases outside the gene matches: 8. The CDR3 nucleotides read TGTGCCAGCAGTGCAGACCGAGGACAGGGGTACTTC. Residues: CASSADRGQGYF.

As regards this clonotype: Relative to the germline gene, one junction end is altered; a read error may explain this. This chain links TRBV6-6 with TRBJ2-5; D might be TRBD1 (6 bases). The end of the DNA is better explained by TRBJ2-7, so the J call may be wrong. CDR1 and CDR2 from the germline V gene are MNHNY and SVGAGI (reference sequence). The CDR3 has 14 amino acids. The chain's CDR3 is CASSDSYRESEQYF. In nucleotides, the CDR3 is TGTGCCAGCAGTGACTCGTACAGGGAAAGCGAGCAGTACTTC.

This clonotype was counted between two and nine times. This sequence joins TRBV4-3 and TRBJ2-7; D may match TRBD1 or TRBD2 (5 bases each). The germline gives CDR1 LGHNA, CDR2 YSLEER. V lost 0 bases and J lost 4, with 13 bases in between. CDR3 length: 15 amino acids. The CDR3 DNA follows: TGCGCCAGCAGCCAAGATAGGGACGTCAGATACGAGCAGTACTTC. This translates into CASSQDRDVRYEQYF.

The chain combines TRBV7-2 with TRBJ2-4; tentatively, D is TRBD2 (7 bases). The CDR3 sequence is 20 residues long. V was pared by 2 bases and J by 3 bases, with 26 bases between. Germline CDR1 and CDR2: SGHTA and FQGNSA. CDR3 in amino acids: CASSLWPQQGPGGGKNIQYF. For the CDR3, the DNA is TGTGCCAGCAGCTTATGGCCCCAACAGGGACCGGGGGGTGGCAAAAACATTCAGTACTTC. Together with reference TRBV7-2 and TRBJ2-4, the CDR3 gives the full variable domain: GAGVSQSPSNKVTEKGKDVELRCDPISGHTALYWYRQSLGQGLEFLIYFQGNSAPDKSGLPSDRFSAERTGGSVSTLTIQRTQQEDSAVYLCASSLWPQQGPGGGKNIQYFGAGTRLSVL.

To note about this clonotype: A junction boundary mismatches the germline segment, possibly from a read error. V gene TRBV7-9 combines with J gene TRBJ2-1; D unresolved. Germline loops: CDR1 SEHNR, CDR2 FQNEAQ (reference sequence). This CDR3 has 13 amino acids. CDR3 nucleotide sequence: TGTTCCAGCAGCTTTCTCAACTACAATGAGCAGTTCTTC. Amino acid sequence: CSSSFLNYNEQFF.

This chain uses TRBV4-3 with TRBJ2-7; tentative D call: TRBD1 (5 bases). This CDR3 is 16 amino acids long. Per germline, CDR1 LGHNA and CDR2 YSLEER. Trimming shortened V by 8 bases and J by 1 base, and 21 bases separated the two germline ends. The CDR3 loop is CASQGVHGASSYEQYF. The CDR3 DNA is TGCGCCAGCCAAGGGGTCCATGGGGCCAGTTCCTACGAGCAGTACTTC.

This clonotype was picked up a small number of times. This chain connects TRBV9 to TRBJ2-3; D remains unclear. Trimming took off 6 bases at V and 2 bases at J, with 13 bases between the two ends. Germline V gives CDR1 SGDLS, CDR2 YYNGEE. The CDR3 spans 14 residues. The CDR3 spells CASNPTIATDTQYF. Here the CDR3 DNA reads TGTGCCAGCAATCCTACTATAGCCACAGATACGCAGTATTTT.

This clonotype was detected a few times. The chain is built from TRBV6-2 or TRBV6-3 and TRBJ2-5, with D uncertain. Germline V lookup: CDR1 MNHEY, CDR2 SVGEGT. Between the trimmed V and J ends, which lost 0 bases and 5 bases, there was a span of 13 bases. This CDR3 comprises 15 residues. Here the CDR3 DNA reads TGTGCCAGCAGTTACTCGATGCGGATCCAGGAGACCCAGTACTTC. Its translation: CASSYSMRIQETQYF.

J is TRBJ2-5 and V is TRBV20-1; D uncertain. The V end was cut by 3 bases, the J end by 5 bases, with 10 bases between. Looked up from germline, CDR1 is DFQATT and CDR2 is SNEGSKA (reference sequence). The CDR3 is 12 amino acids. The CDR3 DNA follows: TGCAGTGCTAGGCTCTCGGCGGAGACCCAGTACTTC. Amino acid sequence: CSARLSAETQYF.

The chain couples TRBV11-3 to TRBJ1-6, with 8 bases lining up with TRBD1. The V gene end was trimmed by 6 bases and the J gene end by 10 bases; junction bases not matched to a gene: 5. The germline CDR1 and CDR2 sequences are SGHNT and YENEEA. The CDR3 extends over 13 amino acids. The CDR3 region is CASRDRDESPLHF. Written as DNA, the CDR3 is TGTGCCAGCAGGGACAGGGACGAGTCACCCCTCCACTTT.